This T cell receptor beta chain came from a study of Ad26.COV2.S vaccination and SARS-CoV-2 variants. General observations from the study: In vaccinated individuals, spike-specific CD8+ and CD4+ T cell responses reportedly displayed substantial breadth. Vaccine recipients showed a spike-specific TCR breadth that was higher than in placebo recipients.

V was clipped by 3 bases and J by 0 bases, with 8 bases between them. Germline loops: CDR1 KGHSH, CDR2 LQKENI. The CDR3 extends over 14 amino acids. Some clones are missing from TCRdb's copy, which holds only in-frame ones; the method was immunoSEQ multiplex PCR. Here the sample spans 350,000 to 400,000 clones, about nine tenths being singletons. For this clone: No antigen is known for it.

Treatment specified: around 19 received Ad26.COV2.S at low or high dose, single or two shots; about 5 received placebo; per-sample allocation not given. Vaccine and placebo recipients were sampled on day 63 after the first injection. Donation came from an adult in Boston who was aged 18-55 years. Immunization relied on an Ad26 vector, which expressed Wuhan-strain SARS-CoV-2 spike. The TCR originated in a person between 18 and 60 years old who received the Ad26.COV2.S COVID-19 vaccine or a placebo. The chain recombines TRBV18 with TRBJ1-1; D is unresolved. The sample consisted of peripheral blood, taken in a trial of Ad26.COV2.S vaccine versus placebo. The CDR3 coding sequence is TGTGCCAGCTCACCTAAGTCAGTGAACACTGAAGCTTTCTTT. This translates into CASSPKSVNTEAFF.